This TCR beta chain was recorded in a study of regulatory T cells in long-lasting Graves disease. Study-wide results and limits: Newly diagnosed Graves' patients exceeded persistent ones in TCR diversity. Persistent disease preferred TRBV28, TRBJ1-2 and TRBJ2-5; new disease, TRBV20-1 and TRBJ2-1.

Time point: newly diagnosed GD, antithyroid drugs for less than 3 months. From PBMCs, RNA was extracted and then used to make the TCR library. This clonotype was found many times. Its antigen is unidentified. TCR beta libraries were built with iRepertoire HTBI primers and Arm-PCR of CDR3 regions. As processed by the authors: From all samples, identification returned 14 TRBJ and 60 to 80 TRBV segments. TCRdb fed the multiplex PCR reads into MiXCR, producing one record per CDR3 protein. These V and J calls rely on TCRdb rather than the paper's analysis. Of 420,000 or so distinct CDR3 sequences listed, 16% are singletons. The germline V gene has CDR1 MDHEN and CDR2 SYDVKM. With V trimmed by 8 bases and J by 4 bases, 9 bases remained unmatched. The CDR3 has 15 residues. These data also formed part of another study, on T cells in Graves' hyperthyroidism and ophthalmopathy. That work states: Diagnosis relied on clinical symptoms, serum thyroxine and TRAb, thyroid ultrasound and orbital computed tomography.

The chain carries TRBV28 and TRBJ2-2, with 8 bases aligning to TRBD2. This receptor was obtained from a woman aged 18-29 years with Graves disease. Sequenced material: peripheral blood mononuclear cells (PBMCs), taken at new diagnosis, from a patient treated with antithyroid drugs. CDR3 bases: TGTGCCAGCGGCCTCGGGGGGGTGAGCACCGGGGAGCTGTTTTTT. Protein: CASGLGGVSTGELFF.